This TCR beta chain comes out of a study of CD8 T cells in ankylosing spondylitis. Construction of TCR beta libraries was performed using quantitative 5'-RACE with molecular barcodes. TCRdb processed the 5' RACE reads anew with MiXCR; each CDR3 protein has one entry. Of about 36,000 distinct CDR3 sequences listed, 4.5% to 6% were seen once; the top ten hold about 12%. About this clonotype itself: Its antigen remains unidentified. A read error may be the cause here, since a much bigger clone is one base away.

Study-wide findings and caveats: Researchers reportedly found disease-linked clones significantly enriched in matched ankylosing spondylitis synovial fluid. In the blood and synovial fluid of reactive arthritis, some motif variants had been previously reported.

Trimming removed 8 bases at V and 3 bases at J, with 17 bases between. The CDR3 loop spans 16 amino acids. The germline gives CDR1 SGHAT, CDR2 FQNNGV. Sequencing was done on a sample of blood, either unsorted or a sorted T cell fraction (not recorded which). The TCR sequence derives from a male donor with ankylosing spondylitis or in good health (not recorded which). The V gene is TRBV11-2, the J gene TRBJ2-6, with D possibly TRBD2 on 5 matching bases. The CDR3 is CASRRWGVIGANVLTF. Here the CDR3 DNA reads TGTGCCAGCCGCCGGTGGGGAGTGATTGGGGCCAACGTCCTGACTTTC.